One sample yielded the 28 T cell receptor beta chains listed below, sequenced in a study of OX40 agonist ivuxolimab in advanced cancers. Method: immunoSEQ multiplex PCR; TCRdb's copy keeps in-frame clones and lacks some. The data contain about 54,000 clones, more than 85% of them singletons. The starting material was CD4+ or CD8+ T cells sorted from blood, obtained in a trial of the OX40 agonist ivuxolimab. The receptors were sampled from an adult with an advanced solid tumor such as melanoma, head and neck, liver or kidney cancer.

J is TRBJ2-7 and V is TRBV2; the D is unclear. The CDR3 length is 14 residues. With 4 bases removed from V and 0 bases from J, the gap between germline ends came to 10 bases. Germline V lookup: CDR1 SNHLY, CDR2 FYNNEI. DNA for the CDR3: TGTGCCAGCAGTGGTGACACCTACTCCTACGAGCAGTACTTC. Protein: CASSGDTYSYEQYF.

The CDR3 is CASSRLDGGYGYTF. Written as DNA, the CDR3 is TGTGCCAGCAGCCGACTTGACGGAGGCTATGGCTACACCTTC. The V and J genes are TRBV28 and TRBJ1-2; D not certain. The CDR3 is 14 residues long. Germline V gene lookup returns CDR1 MDHEN and CDR2 SYDVKM. V lost 6 bases, J lost 4 bases, and 15 bases lay in between.

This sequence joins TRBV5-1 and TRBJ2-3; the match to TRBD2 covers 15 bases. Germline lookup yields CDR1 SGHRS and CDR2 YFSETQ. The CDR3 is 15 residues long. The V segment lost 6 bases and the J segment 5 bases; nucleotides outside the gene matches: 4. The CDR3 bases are TGCGCCAGCACCGGGACTAGCGGGAGGAGAGATACGCAGTATTTT. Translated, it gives CASTGTSGRRDTQYF.

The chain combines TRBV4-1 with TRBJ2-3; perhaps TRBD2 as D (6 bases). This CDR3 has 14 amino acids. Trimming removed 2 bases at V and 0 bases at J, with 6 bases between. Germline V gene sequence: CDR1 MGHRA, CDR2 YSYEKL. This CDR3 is CASSQLASTDTQYF. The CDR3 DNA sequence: TGCGCCAGCAGCCAACTAGCGAGCACAGATACGCAGTATTTT.

CDR3 protein: CASSEFGQGYEQYF. As DNA, the CDR3 is TGTGCCAGCAGTGAATTTGGACAGGGGTACGAGCAGTACTTC. This sequence joins TRBV2 and TRBJ2-7; 9 bases are a match to TRBD1. The CDR3 runs to 14 residues. After removal of 2 bases from V and 4 bases from J, the junction contained 3 bases not matched to a gene. Looked up from germline, CDR1 is SNHLY and CDR2 is FYNNEI.

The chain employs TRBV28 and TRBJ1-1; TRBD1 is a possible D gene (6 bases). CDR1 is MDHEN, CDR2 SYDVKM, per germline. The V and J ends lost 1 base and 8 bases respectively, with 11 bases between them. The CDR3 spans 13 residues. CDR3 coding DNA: TGTGCCAGCAGTTTATTACGGGGGCGGGAAGCTTTCTTT. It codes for CASSLLRGREAFF. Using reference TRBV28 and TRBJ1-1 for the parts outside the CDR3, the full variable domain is DVKVTQSSRYLVKRTGEKVFLECVQDMDHENMFWYRQDPGLGLRLIYFSYDVKMKEKGDIPEGYSVSREKKERFSLILESASTNQTSMYLCASSLLRGREAFFGQGTRLTVV.

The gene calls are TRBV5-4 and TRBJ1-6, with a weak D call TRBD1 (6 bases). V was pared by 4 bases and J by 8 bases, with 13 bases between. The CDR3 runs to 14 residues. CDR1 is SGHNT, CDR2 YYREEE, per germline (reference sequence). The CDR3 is CASSQTGGYSPLHF. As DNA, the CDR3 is TGTGCCAGCAGCCAGACAGGAGGTTATTCACCCCTCCACTTT.

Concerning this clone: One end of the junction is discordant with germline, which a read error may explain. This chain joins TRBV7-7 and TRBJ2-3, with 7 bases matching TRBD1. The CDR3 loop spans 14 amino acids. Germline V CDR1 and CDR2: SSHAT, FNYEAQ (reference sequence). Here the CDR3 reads CASSATGVTDTQYF. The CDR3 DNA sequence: TGTGCTAGCAGCGCTACAGGGGTGACAGATACGCAGTATTTT.

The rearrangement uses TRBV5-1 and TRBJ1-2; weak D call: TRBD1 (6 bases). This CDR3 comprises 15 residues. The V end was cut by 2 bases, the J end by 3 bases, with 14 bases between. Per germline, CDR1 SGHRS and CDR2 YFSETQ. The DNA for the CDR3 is TGCGCCAGCAGCTTCGGGGGGGCGTTAGACTATGGCTACACCTTC. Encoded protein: CASSFGGALDYGYTF.

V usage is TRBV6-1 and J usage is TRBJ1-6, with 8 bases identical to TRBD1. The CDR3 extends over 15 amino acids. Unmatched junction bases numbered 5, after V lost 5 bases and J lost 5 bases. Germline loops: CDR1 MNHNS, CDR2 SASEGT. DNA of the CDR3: TGTGCCAGCAGTACGACAGGGGCGCATAATTCACCCCTCCACTTT. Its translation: CASSTTGAHNSPLHF.

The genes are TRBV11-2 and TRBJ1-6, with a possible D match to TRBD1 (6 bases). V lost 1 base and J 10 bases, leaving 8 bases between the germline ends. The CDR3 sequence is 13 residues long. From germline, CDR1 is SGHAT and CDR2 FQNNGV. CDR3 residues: CASSLGQDSPLHF. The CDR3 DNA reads TGTGCCAGCAGCTTAGGACAGGACTCACCCCTCCACTTT.

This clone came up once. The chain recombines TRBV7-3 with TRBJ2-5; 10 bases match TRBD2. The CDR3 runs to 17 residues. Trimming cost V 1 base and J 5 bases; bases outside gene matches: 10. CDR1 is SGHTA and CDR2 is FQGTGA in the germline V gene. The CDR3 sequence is CASSLRGASGRGETQYF. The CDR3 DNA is TGTGCCAGCAGCTTAAGGGGGGCTAGCGGGAGAGGGGAGACCCAGTACTTC.

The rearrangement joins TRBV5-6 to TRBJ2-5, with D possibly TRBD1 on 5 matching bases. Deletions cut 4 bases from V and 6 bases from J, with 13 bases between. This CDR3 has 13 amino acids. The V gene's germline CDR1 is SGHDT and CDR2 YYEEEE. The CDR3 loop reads CASSVVDIKTQYF. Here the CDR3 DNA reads TGTGCCAGCAGCGTCGTGGACATCAAGACCCAGTACTTC.

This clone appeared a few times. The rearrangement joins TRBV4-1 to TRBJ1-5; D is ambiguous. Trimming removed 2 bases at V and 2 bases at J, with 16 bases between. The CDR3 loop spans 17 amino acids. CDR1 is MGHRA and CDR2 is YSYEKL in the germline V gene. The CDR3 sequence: CASSQPLRGQRNQPQHF. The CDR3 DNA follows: TGCGCCAGCAGCCAACCACTCCGAGGGCAACGCAATCAGCCCCAGCATTTT.

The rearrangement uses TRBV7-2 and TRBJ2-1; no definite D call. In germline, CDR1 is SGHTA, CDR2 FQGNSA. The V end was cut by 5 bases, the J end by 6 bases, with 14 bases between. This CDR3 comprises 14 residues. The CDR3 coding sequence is TGTGCCAGCAGCCCCGAAAGGGATAGCAATGAGCAGTTCTTC. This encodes CASSPERDSNEQFF.

Here the CDR3 reads CASTRTSGVYNEQFF. The CDR3 bases are TGTGCCAGCACTAGGACTAGCGGGGTGTACAATGAGCAGTTCTTC. This rearrangement joins TRBV19 to TRBJ2-1; 12 bases fit TRBD2. CDR3 length: 15 amino acids. V was clipped by 9 bases and J by 4 bases; unmatched bases: 7. From germline, CDR1 is LNHDA and CDR2 SQIVND (reference sequence).

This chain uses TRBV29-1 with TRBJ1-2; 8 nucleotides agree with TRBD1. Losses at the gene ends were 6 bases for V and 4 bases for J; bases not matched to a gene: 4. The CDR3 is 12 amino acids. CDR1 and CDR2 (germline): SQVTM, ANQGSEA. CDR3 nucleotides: TGCAGCGTGACCAGGGGGCTCTATGGCTACACCTTC. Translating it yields CSVTRGLYGYTF.

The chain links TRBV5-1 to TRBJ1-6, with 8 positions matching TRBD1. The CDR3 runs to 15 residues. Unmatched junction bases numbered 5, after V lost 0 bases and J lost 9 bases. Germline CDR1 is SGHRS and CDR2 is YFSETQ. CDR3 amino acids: CASSLEGRGRSPLHF. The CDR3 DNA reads TGCGCCAGCAGCTTGGAGGGCAGGGGGCGTTCACCCCTCCACTTT.

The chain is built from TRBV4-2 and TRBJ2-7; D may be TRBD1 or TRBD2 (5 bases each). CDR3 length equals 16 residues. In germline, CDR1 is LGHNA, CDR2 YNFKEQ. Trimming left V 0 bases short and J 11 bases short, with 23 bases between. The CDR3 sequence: CASSQDPASHAGMEYF. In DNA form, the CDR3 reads TGTGCCAGCAGCCAAGATCCGGCTAGCCATGCAGGGATGGAGTACTTC.

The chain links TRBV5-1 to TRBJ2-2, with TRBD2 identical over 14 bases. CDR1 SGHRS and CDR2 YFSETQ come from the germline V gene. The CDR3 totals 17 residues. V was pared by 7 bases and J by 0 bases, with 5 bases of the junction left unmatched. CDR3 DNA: TGCGCCAGCGCGGGGACTAGCGGGAGTGCGAACACCGGGGAGCTGTTTTTT. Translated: CASAGTSGSANTGELFF.

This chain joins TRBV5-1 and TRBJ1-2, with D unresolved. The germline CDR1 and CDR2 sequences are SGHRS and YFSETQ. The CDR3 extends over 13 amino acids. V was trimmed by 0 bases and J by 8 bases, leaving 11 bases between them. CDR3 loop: CASSLAGIAGYTF. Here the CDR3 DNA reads TGCGCCAGCAGCTTGGCCGGCATAGCAGGCTACACCTTC.

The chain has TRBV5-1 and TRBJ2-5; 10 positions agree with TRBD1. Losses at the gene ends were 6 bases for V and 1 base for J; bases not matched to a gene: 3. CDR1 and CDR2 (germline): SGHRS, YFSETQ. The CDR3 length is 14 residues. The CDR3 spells CASTGTGVQETQYF. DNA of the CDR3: TGCGCCAGCACCGGGACAGGGGTCCAAGAGACCCAGTACTTC. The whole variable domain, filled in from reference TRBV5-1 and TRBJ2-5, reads KAGVTQTPRYLIKTRGQQVTLSCSPISGHRSVSWYQQTPGQGLQFLFEYFSETQRNKGNFPGRFSGRQFSNSRSEMNVSTLELGDSALYLCASTGTGVQETQYFGPGTRLLVL.

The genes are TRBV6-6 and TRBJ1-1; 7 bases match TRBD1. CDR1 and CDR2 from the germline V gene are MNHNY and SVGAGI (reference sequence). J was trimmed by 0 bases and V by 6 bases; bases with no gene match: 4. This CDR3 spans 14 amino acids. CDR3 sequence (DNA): TGTGCCAGCAGACCAGGGGGGTTGAACACTGAAGCTTTCTTT. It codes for CASRPGGLNTEAFF.

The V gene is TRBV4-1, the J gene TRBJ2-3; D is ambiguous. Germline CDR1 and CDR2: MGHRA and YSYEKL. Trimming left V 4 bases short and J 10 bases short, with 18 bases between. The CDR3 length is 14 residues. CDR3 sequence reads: CASSRGGSQVPQYF. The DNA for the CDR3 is TGCGCCAGCAGCCGGGGTGGGTCCCAGGTGCCGCAGTATTTT.

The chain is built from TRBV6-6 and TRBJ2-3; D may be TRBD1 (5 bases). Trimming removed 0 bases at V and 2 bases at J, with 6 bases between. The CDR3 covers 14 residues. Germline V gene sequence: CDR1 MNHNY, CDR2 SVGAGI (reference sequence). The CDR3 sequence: CASSYSTATDTQYF. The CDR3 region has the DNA TGTGCCAGCAGTTACTCGACAGCCACAGATACGCAGTATTTT.

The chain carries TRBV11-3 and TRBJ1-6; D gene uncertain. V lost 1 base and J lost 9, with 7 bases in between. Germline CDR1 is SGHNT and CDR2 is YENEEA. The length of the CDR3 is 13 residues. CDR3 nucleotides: TGTGCCAGCAGCTTAGTCCGGGTTTCACCCCTCCACTTT. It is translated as CASSLVRVSPLHF.

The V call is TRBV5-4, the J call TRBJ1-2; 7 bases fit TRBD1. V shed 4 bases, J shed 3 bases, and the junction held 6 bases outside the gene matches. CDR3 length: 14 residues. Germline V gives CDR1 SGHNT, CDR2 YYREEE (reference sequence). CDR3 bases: TGTGCCAGCAGCCAAGCTACAGGGGACTATGGCTACACCTTC. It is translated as CASSQATGDYGYTF.

CDR3 protein: CASSEGQGGTYEQYF. CDR3 nucleotide sequence: TGTGCCAGCAGTGAAGGGCAGGGAGGAACCTACGAGCAGTACTTC. V is TRBV2 and J is TRBJ2-7; tentatively, D is TRBD2 (6 bases). The CDR3 has 15 residues. V gave up 1 base and J gave up 2 bases, with 12 bases separating them. The V gene's germline CDR1 is SNHLY and CDR2 FYNNEI.